A single sample is the source of the 30 T cell receptor beta chains below, sequenced in a study of blood T cell repertoires in COVID-19 (dated by TCRdb to the early 2020s). The library was built by means of the immunoSEQ multiplex PCR assay. TCRdb took over this immuneACCESS table, retaining in-frame rearrangements with V and J assigned. Such tables are incomplete; in checked studies, under half of the missing clones stem from an unresolved V gene, and the remainder is unexplained. The sample includes more than 200,000 clones, with roughly 90% observed a single time. The top ten clonotypes cover approximately 1.8% of the sample. The sequencing input was peripheral blood. Every receptor here comes from a man in his sixties or seventies with acute or convalescent COVID-19.

The chain couples TRBV3-1 (or the pseudogene TRBV3-2) to TRBJ2-7, with 7 nucleotides matching TRBD2. Trimming cost V 1 base and J 6 bases; bases outside gene matches: 6. CDR1 LGHDT and CDR2 YNNKEL come from the germline V gene (reference sequence). This CDR3 comprises 14 residues. CDR3 in DNA: TGTGCCAGCAGCCAAGGTGTAGGGGAGGGCGAGCAGTACTTC. This translates into CASSQGVGEGEQYF.

The chain has TRBV19 and TRBJ1-6; D is uncertain. The germline V gene encodes CDR1 LNHDA and CDR2 SQIVND (reference sequence). V lost 1 base, J lost 10 bases, and 14 bases lay in between. This CDR3 is 15 amino acids long. The DNA for the CDR3 is TGTGCCAGTAGTATAGGAGGGAGCGCACCCTCACCCCTCCACTTT. The encoded protein is CASSIGGSAPSPLHF.

This clone occurred once. The V call is TRBV2, the J call TRBJ1-1, with 8 bases lining up with TRBD1. This CDR3 contains 14 residues. Germline V lookup: CDR1 SNHLY, CDR2 FYNNEI. Trimming took 6 bases from V and 2 from J; bases not matched to a gene: 5. In nucleotides, the CDR3 is TGTGCCAGCAGCCGACAGGGGTTAAACACTGAAGCTTTCTTT. Translated: CASSRQGLNTEAFF.

The gene calls are TRBV18 and TRBJ2-7, with TRBD2 matching over 13 bases. After removal of 5 bases from V and 6 bases from J, the junction contained 7 bases not matched to a gene. Germline lookup yields CDR1 KGHSH and CDR2 LQKENI. This CDR3 contains 15 residues. DNA of the CDR3: TGTGCCAGCTCAGACGGACTAGCGGGAGTAGGCGAGCAGTACTTC. It specifies CASSDGLAGVGEQYF.

This sequence joins TRBV30 and TRBJ2-1, with 9 nucleotides matching TRBD2. The CDR3 runs to 21 residues. Germline CDR1 and CDR2: GTSNPN and SVGIG (reference sequence). V lost 3 bases and J lost 2; bases outside the gene matches: 23. The CDR3 DNA follows: TGTGCCTGGAGCCCCCGGTCCCTATGGGCGGGAGGGCCCTCCACCTACAATGAGCAGTTCTTC. Translating it yields CAWSPRSLWAGGPSTYNEQFF.

This clone has more than one count but fewer than ten. V is TRBV18 and J is TRBJ2-1; 9 nucleotides match TRBD2. V lost 1 base to trimming and J lost 14 bases; unmatched junction nucleotides: 3. The CDR3 totals 12 residues. Germline V gives CDR1 KGHSH, CDR2 LQKENI. The CDR3 loop reads CASSPQREDEFF. Written as DNA, the CDR3 is TGTGCCAGCTCACCACAGCGGGAGGATGAGTTCTTC.

The chain employs TRBV18 and TRBJ1-1; possible D gene TRBD1, 6 bases. Germline-derived CDR1 and CDR2 are KGHSH and LQKENI. The CDR3 consists of 13 residues. V was cut by 6 bases and J by 4 bases, with 12 bases left in between. DNA for the CDR3: TGTGCCAGCTCTCCCAACAGGGCCACTGAAGCTTTCTTT. Translated: CASSPNRATEAFF.

This clone has a count of ten or more. In nucleotides, the CDR3 is TGTGCCAGCAGCTCCTACCACACAGATACGCAGTATTTT. Translating it yields CASSSYHTDTQYF. The chain links TRBV7-3 to TRBJ2-3; unclear D gene. Germline V CDR1 and CDR2: SGHTA, FQGTGA. The CDR3 is made up of 13 amino acids. With 4 bases removed from V and 2 bases from J, the gap between germline ends came to 7 bases.

Notes on this clone: At one boundary the junction diverges from the germline segment, which might be a read error. The chain employs TRBV7-9 and TRBJ2-5; a weak D match, TRBD2 (6 bases). The length of the CDR3 is 14 residues. The germline CDR1 and CDR2 sequences are SEHNR and FQNEAQ (reference sequence). The CDR3 DNA sequence: TGTGCCAGCAGCGTAGCCGGGAGCTGGAAGACCCAGTACTTC. Its protein is CASSVAGSWKTQYF.

V is TRBV3-1 (or the pseudogene TRBV3-2) and J is TRBJ2-4; D is perhaps TRBD2 (5 bases). The germline CDR1 and CDR2 sequences are LGHDT and YNNKEL (reference sequence). CDR3 length: 14 residues. V lost 4 bases, J lost 10 bases, and 17 bases lay in between. The CDR3 reads CASSLLGLEGIQYF. CDR3 nucleotides: TGTGCCAGCAGCCTTTTAGGACTCGAGGGAATTCAGTACTTC.

For this clone: This same CDR3 is encoded by further DNA sequences in the sample. The genes are TRBV18 and TRBJ1-5; 7 positions match TRBD1. J was trimmed by 4 bases and V by 3 bases; bases with no gene match: 0. CDR3 length: 13 residues. Germline CDR1 and CDR2: KGHSH and LQKENI. The CDR3 spells CASSPGQNQPQHF. CDR3 DNA sequence: TGTGCCAGCTCACCGGGACAGAATCAGCCCCAGCATTTT.

The chain joins TRBV7-6 to TRBJ2-1, with 8 bases lining up with TRBD2. This CDR3 comprises 15 residues. Germline assignment: CDR1 SGHVS and CDR2 FNYEAQ. Trimming cost V 5 bases and J 2 bases; bases outside gene matches: 5. CDR3 DNA sequence: TGTGCCAGCAGCCCCCGGGAGGGGGCCTACAATGAGCAGTTCTTC. Residues: CASSPREGAYNEQFF.

The rearrangement links TRBV3-1 (or the pseudogene TRBV3-2) to TRBJ2-7; 10 bases match TRBD1. The CDR3 is 16 amino acids. The junction had 5 bases not matched to a gene; V was cut back by 2 bases and J by 1 base. Germline values: CDR1 LGHDT, CDR2 YNNKEL (reference sequence). The CDR3 nucleotides are TGTGCCAGCAGCCAACCCGGACAGGGGGGATCCTACGAGCAGTACTTC. The encoded protein is CASSQPGQGGSYEQYF.

A single count supports this clone. The chain couples TRBV7-9 to TRBJ1-1, with 10 nucleotides matching TRBD1. Trimming took 1 base from V and 6 from J; bases not matched to a gene: 5. The CDR3 covers 15 residues. Germline CDR1 and CDR2: SEHNR and FQNEAQ (reference sequence). DNA of the CDR3: TGTGCCAGCAGCTTAGGACAGGGGGCCTGGGCTGAAGCTTTCTTT. This codes for CASSLGQGAWAEAFF.

The J gene is TRBJ2-1, the V gene TRBV7-8; the D is unclear. V was pared by 4 bases and J by 0 bases, with 7 bases between. This CDR3 has 14 residues. The germline gives CDR1 SGHVS, CDR2 FQNEAQ. The CDR3 DNA follows: TGTGCCAGCAGCTCTATGAGCTCCTACAATGAGCAGTTCTTC. Its translation is CASSSMSSYNEQFF.

The rearrangement joins TRBV11-3 to TRBJ2-2; D not resolved. Germline-derived CDR1 and CDR2 are SGHNT and YENEEA. Trimming removed 2 bases at V and 5 bases at J, with 6 bases between. The CDR3 covers 13 residues. CDR3 in amino acids: CASSLRGTGELFF. The CDR3 bases are TGTGCCAGCAGCTTACGAGGAACCGGGGAGCTGTTTTTT.

This clone has a single count. The V call is TRBV28, the J call TRBJ1-2; 7 bases align to TRBD1. V was pared by 2 bases and J by 0 bases, with 3 bases of the junction left unmatched. Germline V gene data show CDR1 as MDHEN and CDR2 as SYDVKM. There are 15 residues in the CDR3. CDR3 sequence (DNA): TGTGCCAGCAGTTTAGCCGGGACAGCTAACTATGGCTACACCTTC. It is translated as CASSLAGTANYGYTF.

This clone was observed a few times. V gene TRBV2 combines with J gene TRBJ1-4; tentative D call: TRBD1 (5 bases). The germline V gene encodes CDR1 SNHLY and CDR2 FYNNEI. The CDR3 has 12 amino acids. The ends were cut back, 8 bases at V and 3 bases at J, with 7 bases in the middle. The CDR3 DNA is TGTGCCAGCGGCAGGGCTAATGAAAAACTGTTTTTT. Its translation: CASGRANEKLFF.

At least ten counts were recorded for this clone. This chain uses TRBV30 with TRBJ1-5, with 7 bases matching TRBD1. The CDR3 contains 16 residues. The V segment lost 0 bases and the J segment 1 base; nucleotides outside the gene matches: 6. Per the germline V gene, CDR1 is GTSNPN and CDR2 is SVGIG (reference sequence). In DNA form, the CDR3 reads TGTGCCTGGAGTGTAGGCTGGGACAGAAGCAATCAGCCCCAGCATTTT. Its translation is CAWSVGWDRSNQPQHF.

The chain joins TRBV9 to TRBJ2-7; 10 bases are a match to TRBD2. V trimming: 2 bases; J trimming: 6 bases; junction bases outside the gene matches: 8. The CDR3 has 15 amino acids. Germline V gene data show CDR1 as SGDLS and CDR2 as YYNGEE. The CDR3 region is CASSVSASGRGEQYF. The CDR3, as DNA: TGTGCCAGCAGCGTGTCGGCTAGCGGGAGAGGCGAGCAGTACTTC.

V and J are TRBV10-3 and TRBJ1-1; D not certain. CDR3 length: 14 amino acids. CDR1 and CDR2 (germline): ENHRY, SYGVKD. V lost 4 bases and J lost 2, with 11 bases in between. For the CDR3, the DNA is TGTGCCATCAGTGTAAATGGCGGAAACACTGAAGCTTTCTTT. It yields the protein CAISVNGGNTEAFF.

The rearrangement joins TRBV10-3 to TRBJ2-1; the D is unclear. Germline V lookup: CDR1 ENHRY, CDR2 SYGVKD. V lost 0 bases and J 3 bases, leaving 9 bases between the germline ends. CDR3 size: 15 residues. The CDR3 region has the DNA TGTGCCATCAGTGAGTCGGCGGAGATCTACAATGAGCAGTTCTTC. It yields the protein CAISESAEIYNEQFF.

The chain recombines TRBV11-1 with TRBJ1-2, with D possibly TRBD1 on 5 matching bases. The CDR3 length is 16 residues. V lost 4 bases and J lost 4, with 19 bases in between. Germline CDR1 is SGHAT and CDR2 is FQDESV (reference sequence). This chain's CDR3 is CASSWGGELSPYGYTF. CDR3 nucleotide sequence: TGTGCCAGCAGCTGGGGCGGGGAATTGAGCCCCTATGGCTACACCTTC. Full variable domain (rest looked up from reference TRBV11-1 and TRBJ1-2): EAEVAQSPRYKITEKSQAVAFWCDPISGHATLYWYRQILGQGPELLVQFQDESVVDDSQLPKDRFSAERLKGVDSTLKIQPAELGDSAMYLCASSWGGELSPYGYTFGSGTRLTVV.

This clone has only one observation. The chain's CDR3 is CASSQGGSGSYEQYF. CDR3 sequence (DNA): TGCGCCAGCAGCCAAGGAGGCAGCGGGAGCTACGAGCAGTACTTC. This chain joins TRBV4-1 and TRBJ2-7; 8 bases map to TRBD2. Losses at the gene ends were 1 base for V and 3 bases for J; bases not matched to a gene: 5. The CDR3 is 15 residues long. Germline-derived CDR1 and CDR2 are MGHRA and YSYEKL.

The chain is built from TRBV6-1 and TRBJ1-6; D gene ambiguous. V gave up 4 bases and J gave up 9 bases, with 25 bases separating them. The CDR3 loop spans 18 amino acids. Germline CDR1 reads MNHNS; CDR2 reads SASEGT. The CDR3 nucleotides are TGTGCCAGCAGTGCCGTGGGTTGGAGCAAGCCGTATGGTTCACCCCTCCACTTT. Translated: CASSAVGWSKPYGSPLHF.

With respect to this clone: The sample contains more than one DNA sequence encoding this CDR3. The chain joins TRBV18 to TRBJ1-1, with 7 bases matching TRBD1. The CDR3 has 13 residues. V gave up 2 bases and J gave up 3 bases; unmatched junction bases: 0. Germline values: CDR1 KGHSH, CDR2 LQKENI. The CDR3 spells CASSPGQDTEAFF. The CDR3 bases are TGTGCCAGCTCACCAGGACAGGACACTGAAGCTTTCTTT.

The chain links TRBV18 to TRBJ2-2; D is possibly TRBD1 (6 bases). Trimming cost V 3 bases and J 5 bases, with 19 bases left between them. Germline CDR1 and CDR2: KGHSH and LQKENI. This CDR3 region has 17 residues. The CDR3 is CASSPQRAGAPTGELFF. The CDR3 DNA follows: TGTGCCAGCTCACCCCAGAGGGCAGGGGCGCCAACCGGGGAGCTGTTTTTT.

The chain couples TRBV7-3 to TRBJ2-1, with D possibly TRBD1 on 6 matching bases. Per the germline V gene, CDR1 is SGHTA and CDR2 is FQGTGA. The CDR3 spans 14 residues. The V and J ends lost 5 bases and 9 bases respectively, with 17 bases between them. The CDR3 bases are TGTGCCAGCAGCCCGAACAGGGTTGAGGGTGAGCAGTTCTTC. This encodes CASSPNRVEGEQFF.

This clone was seen a single time. The chain recombines TRBV9 with TRBJ2-1, with TRBD1 matching 7 bases. V was pared by 0 bases and J by 5 bases, with 5 bases of the junction left unmatched. The germline V gene encodes CDR1 SGDLS and CDR2 YYNGEE. CDR3 length: 15 amino acids. The CDR3 DNA reads as TGTGCCAGCAGCGTAGAACAGGGGACACACAATGAGCAGTTCTTC. This encodes CASSVEQGTHNEQFF. Based on the CDR3 plus reference TRBV9 and TRBJ2-1, the full variable domain is DSGVTQTPKHLITATGQRVTLRCSPRSGDLSVYWYQQSLDQGLQFLIQYYNGEERAKGNILERFSAQQFPDLHSELNLSSLELGDSALYFCASSVEQGTHNEQFFGPGTRLTVL.

The chain couples TRBV4-2 to TRBJ2-4; 8 bases match TRBD1. The CDR3 is 16 amino acids. V shed 3 bases, J shed 1 base, and the junction held 5 bases outside the gene matches. CDR1 and CDR2 (germline): LGHNA, YNFKEQ. The CDR3 reads CASSHSTGEAKNIQYF. For the CDR3, the DNA is TGTGCCAGCAGCCACTCGACAGGGGAGGCCAAAAACATTCAGTACTTC.